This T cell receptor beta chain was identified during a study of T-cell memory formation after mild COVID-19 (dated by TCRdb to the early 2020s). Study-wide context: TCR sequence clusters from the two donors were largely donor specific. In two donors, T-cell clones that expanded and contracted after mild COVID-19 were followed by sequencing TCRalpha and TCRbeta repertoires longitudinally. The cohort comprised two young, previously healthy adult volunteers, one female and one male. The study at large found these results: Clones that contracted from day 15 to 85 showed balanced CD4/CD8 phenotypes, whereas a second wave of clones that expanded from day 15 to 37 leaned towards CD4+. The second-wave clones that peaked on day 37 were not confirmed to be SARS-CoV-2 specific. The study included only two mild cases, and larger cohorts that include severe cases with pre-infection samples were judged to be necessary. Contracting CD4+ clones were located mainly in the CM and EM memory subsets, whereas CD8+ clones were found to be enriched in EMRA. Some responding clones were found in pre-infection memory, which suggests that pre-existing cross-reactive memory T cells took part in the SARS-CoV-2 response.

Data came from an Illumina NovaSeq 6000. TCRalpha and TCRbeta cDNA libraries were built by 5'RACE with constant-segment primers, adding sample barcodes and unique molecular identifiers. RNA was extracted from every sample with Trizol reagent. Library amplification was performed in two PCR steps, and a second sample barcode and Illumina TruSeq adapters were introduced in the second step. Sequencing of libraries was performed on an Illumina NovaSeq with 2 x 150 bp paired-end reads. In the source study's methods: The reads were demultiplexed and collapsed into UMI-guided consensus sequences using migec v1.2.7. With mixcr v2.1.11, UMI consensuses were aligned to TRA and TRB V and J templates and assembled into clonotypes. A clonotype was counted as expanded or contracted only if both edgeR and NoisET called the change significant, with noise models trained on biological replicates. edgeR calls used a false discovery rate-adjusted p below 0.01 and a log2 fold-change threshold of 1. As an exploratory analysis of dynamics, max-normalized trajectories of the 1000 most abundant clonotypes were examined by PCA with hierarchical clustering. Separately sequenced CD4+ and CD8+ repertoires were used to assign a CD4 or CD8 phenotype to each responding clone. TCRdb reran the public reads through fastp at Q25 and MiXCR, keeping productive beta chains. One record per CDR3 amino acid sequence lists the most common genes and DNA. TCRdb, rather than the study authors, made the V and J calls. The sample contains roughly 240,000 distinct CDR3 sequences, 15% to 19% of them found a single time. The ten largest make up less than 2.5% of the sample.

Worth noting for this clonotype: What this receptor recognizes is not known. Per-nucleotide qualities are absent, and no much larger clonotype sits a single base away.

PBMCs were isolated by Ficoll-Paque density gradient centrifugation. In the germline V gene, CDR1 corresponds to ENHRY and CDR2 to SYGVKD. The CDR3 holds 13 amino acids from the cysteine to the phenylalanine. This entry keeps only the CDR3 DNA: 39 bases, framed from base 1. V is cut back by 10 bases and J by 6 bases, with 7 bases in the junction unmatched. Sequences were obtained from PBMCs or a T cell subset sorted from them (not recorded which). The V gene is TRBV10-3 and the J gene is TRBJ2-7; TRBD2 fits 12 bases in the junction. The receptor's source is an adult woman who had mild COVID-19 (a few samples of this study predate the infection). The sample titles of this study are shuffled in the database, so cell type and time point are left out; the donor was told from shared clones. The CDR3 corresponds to CATRLAGVGEQYF. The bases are TGTGCCACCAGACTAGCGGGGGTTGGCGAGCAGTACTTC.